The 11 T cell receptor beta chains in this list originate from one sample, sequenced in a study of blood T cell repertoires in COVID-19 (dated by TCRdb to the early 2020s). Library generation was performed with the immunoSEQ multiplex PCR assay. TCRdb's version of the immuneACCESS table is confined to in-frame rearrangements and falls short of the full clone set. An unresolved V gene accounts for under half of the shortfall where checked; the remainder is of unknown origin. Here the sample has 59,000 or so clones; roughly 93% occur a single time. The biggest ten clones account for 1.5% to 2% of the sample. The sequencing input was peripheral blood. Every receptor here comes from a human donor in a cohort sampled during active COVID-19.

CDR3 bases: TGTGCCAGCAGTCCCGGAGCCAAAGCCGAGCAGTACTTC. It yields the protein CASSPGAKAEQYF. This chain joins TRBV7-8 and TRBJ2-7; D remains unclear. Germline CDR1 reads SGHVS; CDR2 reads FQNEAQ. The CDR3 runs 13 residues. Trimming removed 6 bases from V and 6 bases from J, with 15 bases in between.

V usage is TRBV19 and J usage is TRBJ1-1; D is unclear. V was trimmed by 7 bases and J by 5 bases, leaving 17 bases between them. This CDR3 is built from 14 residues. Per the germline V gene, CDR1 is LNHDA and CDR2 is SQIVND (reference sequence). CDR3 amino acids: CASNPRRQETEAFF. As DNA, the CDR3 is TGTGCCAGTAACCCCAGGAGGCAAGAGACTGAAGCTTTCTTT.

This clone was detected a few times. The CDR3 here is CASSGRRAWNSPLHF. The CDR3 nucleotides are TGTGCCAGCTCCGGTAGGCGGGCTTGGAATTCACCCCTCCACTTT. The V gene is TRBV5-6, the J gene TRBJ1-6, with D hard to call. Per the germline V gene, CDR1 is SGHDT and CDR2 is YYEEEE. This CDR3 region has 15 residues. V was shortened by 7 bases and J by 7 bases, with 18 bases between the two germline ends.

The chain uses TRBV10-3 and TRBJ1-5; 10 nucleotides agree with TRBD1. CDR1 is ENHRY and CDR2 is SYGVKD in the germline V gene. The CDR3 has 14 amino acids. J lost 7 bases, V lost 3 bases, and 3 bases had no gene match. The CDR3 DNA follows: TGTGCCATCAGTGATTGGGACAGGGGCCAGCCCCAGCATTTT. Translated: CAISDWDRGQPQHF.

This sequence joins TRBV2 and TRBJ1-1; weak D call: TRBD1 (6 bases). Germline CDR1 reads SNHLY; CDR2 reads FYNNEI. The V gene lost 9 bases and the J gene lost 6 bases, with 20 bases spanning the gap. This CDR3 spans 14 amino acids. CDR3 region: CASEKQGLGSEAFF. The CDR3 nucleotides are TGTGCCAGTGAAAAACAGGGTCTAGGCTCTGAAGCTTTCTTT.

The rearrangement uses TRBV28 and TRBJ2-1; 8 bases line up with TRBD2. The CDR3 has 12 residues. Germline V gene lookup returns CDR1 MDHEN and CDR2 SYDVKM. The J segment lost 9 bases and the V segment lost 2 bases, leaving 0 bases of the junction unmatched. The CDR3 reads CASSLSGGEQFF. The CDR3 nucleotides read TGTGCCAGCAGTTTAAGCGGGGGTGAGCAGTTCTTC.

The rearrangement links TRBV7-9 to TRBJ1-5, with D possibly being TRBD1 (6 bases). CDR1 is SEHNR and CDR2 is FQNEAQ in the germline V gene (reference sequence). The CDR3 has 16 amino acids. The ends were cut back, 5 bases at V and 2 bases at J, with 16 bases in the middle. CDR3 amino acids: CASSPSQGPGNQPQHF. In DNA form, the CDR3 reads TGTGCCAGCAGCCCATCCCAGGGGCCGGGCAATCAGCCCCAGCATTTT.

The gene calls are TRBV24-1 and TRBJ2-7; 8 bases are shared with TRBD1. The CDR3 sequence is 16 residues long. Germline CDR1 KGHDR, CDR2 SFDVKD. V was clipped by 5 bases and J by 2 bases; unmatched bases: 10. CDR3 in DNA: TGTGCCACCAGTGCAGGGGGCGATTCCCGTCCCTACGAGCAGTACTTC. Protein sequence: CATSAGGDSRPYEQYF.

J is TRBJ2-1 and V is TRBV29-1, with 9 bases aligning to TRBD2. Losses at the gene ends were 4 bases for V and 9 bases for J; bases not matched to a gene: 13. Germline assignment: CDR1 SQVTM and CDR2 ANQGSEA. The CDR3 has 15 residues. CDR3 sequence (DNA): TGCAGCGTTGCAATCACCCTAGCGGGACGGGGTGAGCAGTTCTTC. Translation: CSVAITLAGRGEQFF.

This chain joins TRBV18 and TRBJ2-5; 12 nucleotides agree with TRBD2. The germline gives CDR1 KGHSH, CDR2 LQKENI. The CDR3 length is 21 residues. The J segment lost 0 bases and the V segment lost 3 bases, leaving 17 bases of the junction unmatched. The CDR3 sequence: CASSPEDRGLGTSGYQETQYF. CDR3 DNA sequence: TGTGCCAGCTCACCTGAGGACAGGGGTTTGGGGACTAGCGGGTACCAAGAGACCCAGTACTTC.

This chain links TRBV5-8 with TRBJ1-2; 9 bases are a match to TRBD1. This CDR3 has 16 residues. Germline CDR1 is SGHTS and CDR2 is YDEGEE. Trimming at V came to 5 bases and at J to 0 bases, leaving 8 bases not matched to a gene. CDR3 nucleotide sequence: TGTGCCAGCAGTATCCCGGGACAGGGAGCTAACTATGGCTACACCTTC. Its translation is CASSIPGQGANYGYTF.